Each of the 11 T cell receptor beta chains below was sequenced from the same sample in a study of HIV-infected children after antiretroviral therapy interruption (dated by TCRdb to 2018 to 2020). The protocol used for the library was 3' RACE. The data were produced on an Illumina MiSeq. To correct PCR amplification bias, TCR libraries were generated from RNA with a 3' RACE protocol that used unique molecular identifiers. TCRdb ran its own pipeline on the public reads, namely fastp trimming at Q25 and MiXCR clone calling, and kept in-frame beta chains. Every CDR3 protein is listed once, alongside the most common genes and DNA of its rows. Across this sample there are over 35,000 distinct CDR3 sequences, with more than 6.5% seen only once. Clones ranked in the top ten supply roughly 1% of the sample. Reading the label with the study, this specimen's treatment or condition is: PENTA 11 planned treatment interruption arm or continuous ART arm.

Sequenced material: CD45RA+ CD4+ T cells from PBMCs, pooled from several time points, taken from a donor given antiretroviral therapy, either interrupted or continuous. Reading the label with the study, this specimen's cell subset or site is: naive CD4+ CD45RA+ CD45RO- T cells. These receptors came from a pool of human donors with HIV.

The rearrangement links TRBV4-3 to TRBJ2-1; D uncertain. The germline V and J ends were trimmed by 4 bases and 0 bases, with 10 bases remaining between them. CDR1 is LGHNA, CDR2 YSLEER, per germline. CDR3 length: 15 residues. The chain's CDR3 is CASSRERSSYNEQFF. In DNA form, the CDR3 reads TGCGCCAGCAGCCGGGAAAGGAGCTCCTACAATGAGCAGTTCTTC.

This clonotype has just a few counts. CDR3 amino acids: CASSKGGAYNEQFF. The CDR3 nucleotides read TGTGCCAGCAGTAAGGGGGGCGCCTACAATGAGCAGTTCTTC. V gene TRBV7-2 combines with J gene TRBJ2-1; D is perhaps TRBD1 or TRBD2 (6 bases each). Trimming took off 6 bases at V and 2 bases at J, with 11 bases between the two ends. The CDR3 contains 14 residues. Germline CDR1 reads SGHTA; CDR2 reads FQGNSA. Based on the CDR3 plus reference TRBV7-2 and TRBJ2-1, the full variable domain is GAGVSQSPSNKVTEKGKDVELRCDPISGHTALYWYRQSLGQGLEFLIYFQGNSAPDKSGLPSDRFSAERTGGSVSTLTIQRTQQEDSAVYLCASSKGGAYNEQFFGPGTRLTVL.

This clonotype has at least ten counts. The chain has TRBV6-1 and TRBJ2-5; 7 positions match TRBD1. CDR1 is MNHNS and CDR2 is SASEGT in the germline V gene. The CDR3 consists of 13 residues. The junction had 7 bases not matched to a gene; V was cut back by 7 bases and J by 5 bases. The CDR3 DNA reads TGTGCCAGCAAGACAGGGACCGAGGAGACCCAGTACTTC. Protein sequence: CASKTGTEETQYF.

This clonotype showed up many times. The J gene is TRBJ2-7, the V gene TRBV3-1; D is possibly TRBD1 (6 bases). The V gene lost 1 base and the J gene lost 6 bases, with 13 bases spanning the gap. Looked up from germline, CDR1 is LGHDT and CDR2 is YNNKEL (reference sequence). The CDR3 is 14 amino acids. CDR3 nucleotides: TGTGCCAGCAGCCAAGGTCAGGGGCCGTCCGAGCAGTACTTC. Translating it yields CASSQGQGPSEQYF.

This clonotype showed up many times. Here the CDR3 reads CASSLDRDRYTF. In DNA form, the CDR3 reads TGTGCCAGCAGCTTGGACAGGGATCGCTACACCTTC. This chain uses TRBV11-2 with TRBJ1-2; 8 nucleotides match TRBD1. V lost 3 bases, J lost 9 bases, and 3 bases stayed unmatched. The CDR3 runs to 12 residues. CDR1 and CDR2 (germline): SGHAT, FQNNGV. The full variable domain, completed using reference TRBV11-2 and TRBJ1-2, is EAGVAQSPRYKIIEKRQSVAFWCNPISGHATLYWYQQILGQGPKLLIQFQNNGVVDDSQLPKDRFSAERLKGVDSTLKIQPAKLEDSAVYLCASSLDRDRYTFGSGTRLTVV.

This clonotype was counted ten times or more. The chain employs TRBV24-1 and TRBJ2-3; 7 positions agree with TRBD1. The CDR3 loop spans 18 amino acids. The V gene end was trimmed by 5 bases and the J gene end by 0 bases; junction bases not matched to a gene: 13. In germline, CDR1 is KGHDR, CDR2 SFDVKD. The CDR3 bases are TGTGCCACCAGTGGCCCGGGACAGAAAATCCCTAGCACAGATACGCAGTATTTT. This translates into CATSGPGQKIPSTDTQYF.

This clonotype was counted at least ten times. Here the CDR3 DNA reads TGCGCCAGCAGAGGACAGGATAATTCACCCCTCCACTTT. Its translation is CASRGQDNSPLHF. This chain uses TRBV10-2 with TRBJ1-6; the match to TRBD1 covers 7 bases. The CDR3 length is 13 residues. The germline gives CDR1 WSHSY, CDR2 SAAADI. After removal of 6 bases from V and 5 bases from J, the junction contained 1 base not matched to a gene.

This clonotype has a handful of counts. This chain connects TRBV7-2 to TRBJ1-1; unclear D gene. The CDR3 runs 13 residues. Looked up from germline, CDR1 is SGHTA and CDR2 is FQGNSA. The V and J ends lost 0 bases and 11 bases respectively, with 13 bases between them. The CDR3 region is CASSLAGVGSAFF. Written as DNA, the CDR3 is TGTGCCAGCAGCTTAGCGGGCGTGGGATCGGCTTTCTTT.

The V gene is TRBV12-3 or TRBV12-4, the J gene TRBJ1-5; tentative D call: TRBD1 (5 bases). V was cut by 3 bases and J by 2 bases, with 20 bases left in between. This CDR3 contains 18 residues. CDR3 DNA sequence: TGTGCCAGCAGTTTCACCTTCTGGGGCAGAGCAGGCAATCAGCCCCAGCATTTT. Translating it yields CASSFTFWGRAGNQPQHF.

There are many counts of this clonotype. The chain is built from TRBV5-1 and TRBJ2-7; 14 bases agree with TRBD2. Per the germline V gene, CDR1 is SGHRS and CDR2 is YFSETQ. The J segment lost 6 bases and the V segment lost 4 bases, leaving 6 bases of the junction unmatched. This CDR3 contains 15 residues. The chain's CDR3 is CASSLGLAGAFEQYF. CDR3 bases: TGCGCCAGCAGCCTGGGACTAGCGGGAGCGTTCGAGCAGTACTTC. Supplemented by reference TRBV5-1 and TRBJ2-7, the full variable domain reads KAGVTQTPRYLIKTRGQQVTLSCSPISGHRSVSWYQQTPGQGLQFLFEYFSETQRNKGNFPGRFSGRQFSNSRSEMNVSTLELGDSALYLCASSLGLAGAFEQYFGPGTRLTVT.

In its sample, this clonotype was seen many times. This chain joins TRBV12-3 or TRBV12-4 and TRBJ1-2; D ambiguous. Trimming left V 2 bases short and J 8 bases short, with 6 bases between. CDR3 length: 11 residues. The CDR3 DNA follows: TGTGCCAGCAGTTTAATAGGGGGCTACACCTTC. It codes for CASSLIGGYTF.